A single sample gave rise to the 11 T cell receptor beta chains below, sequenced in a study of T cell changes during pregnancy in multiple sclerosis (dated by TCRdb to the late 2010s). Library generation was performed with the immunoSEQ multiplex PCR assay. TCRdb's version of the immuneACCESS table is confined to in-frame rearrangements and falls short of the full clone set. An unresolved V gene accounts for under half of the shortfall where checked; the remainder is of unknown origin. The sample data list approximately 110,000 clones, and about nine tenths of these were observed just once. The top ten hold around 3.2% of the sample. Specimen: peripheral blood, collected after pregnancy. The receptors derive from a female donor with multiple sclerosis, enrolled in a pregnancy study.

V usage is TRBV27 and J usage is TRBJ2-2; 14 nucleotides agree with TRBD2. V was pared by 5 bases and J by 3 bases, with 14 bases of the junction left unmatched. The CDR3 is 20 amino acids. Germline CDR1 reads MNHEY; CDR2 reads SMNVEV (reference sequence). DNA of the CDR3: TGTGCCAGCAGTCCATCATCCGGGACTAGCGGGGGTCGTGACACCGGGGAGCTGTTTTTT. This encodes CASSPSSGTSGGRDTGELFF.

The V and J genes are TRBV11-1 and TRBJ1-2; D gene ambiguous. Trimming stripped 2 bases from V and 1 base from J, with 5 bases between. CDR1 and CDR2 from the germline V gene are SGHAT and FQDESV (reference sequence). The CDR3 runs to 13 residues. CDR3 amino acids: CASSLSVNYGYTF. The CDR3 bases are TGTGCCAGCAGCTTATCCGTTAACTATGGCTACACCTTC.

V and J are TRBV25-1 and TRBJ1-2, with a possible D match to TRBD1 (5 bases). The CDR3 has 12 residues. Germline CDR1 and CDR2: MGHDK and SYGVNS. V dropped 5 bases and J dropped 8 bases, with 12 bases sitting between them. CDR3 sequence (DNA): TGTGCCAGCAGTCGGGGGGGGAGCGGCTACACCTTC. As protein: CASSRGGSGYTF.

This clone showed up just a few times. This chain uses TRBV9 with TRBJ1-4; D unclear. This CDR3 contains 15 residues. Per the germline V gene, CDR1 is SGDLS and CDR2 is YYNGEE. V gave up 2 bases and J gave up 8 bases, with 16 bases separating them. The CDR3 bases are TGTGCCAGCAGCGTGGATCAGAGGTTTGGCGAAAAACTGTTTTTT. Its protein product is CASSVDQRFGEKLFF.

Turning to this clone: An end of the junction differs from the germline gene, which may be a read error. The V gene is TRBV13, the J gene TRBJ2-5; D uncertain. CDR1 PRHDT and CDR2 FYEKMQ come from the germline V gene (reference sequence). This CDR3 comprises 14 residues. The CDR3 bases are TGTGCCAGCAGCATAGGGTCTACGAAAGAGACCCAGTACTTC. Amino acid sequence: CASSIGSTKETQYF.

This rearrangement joins TRBV6-5 to TRBJ2-1; 16 nucleotides agree with TRBD2. The CDR3 contains 15 residues. Germline values: CDR1 MNHEY, CDR2 SVGAGI. J lost 8 bases, V lost 4 bases, and 2 bases had no gene match. The CDR3 protein is CASSLGTSGGDEQFF. CDR3 nucleotides: TGTGCCAGCAGTTTAGGGACTAGCGGGGGGGATGAGCAGTTCTTC.

This clone occurred a few times. The J gene is TRBJ2-5, the V gene TRBV2, with TRBD2 identical over 8 bases. The CDR3 runs 16 residues. V was pared by 2 bases and J by 1 base, with 6 bases of the junction left unmatched. The germline CDR1 and CDR2 sequences are SNHLY and FYNNEI. Here the CDR3 reads CASSETRGGSQETQYF. Written as DNA, the CDR3 is TGTGCCAGCAGTGAAACCCGGGGGGGATCCCAAGAGACCCAGTACTTC.

The V and J genes are TRBV29-1 and TRBJ1-1, with 7 bases that match TRBD1. V was pared by 7 bases and J by 3 bases, with 8 bases of the junction left unmatched. The germline CDR1 and CDR2 sequences are SQVTM and ANQGSEA. The CDR3 loop spans 13 amino acids. CDR3 amino acids: CSAQTGLDTEAFF. DNA of the CDR3: TGCAGCGCCCAGACAGGGTTGGACACTGAAGCTTTCTTT. Together with reference TRBV29-1 and TRBJ1-1, the CDR3 gives the full variable domain: SAVISQKPSRDICQRGTSLTIQCQVDSQVTMMFWYRQQPGQSLTLIATANQGSEATYESGFVIDKFPISRPNLTFSTLTVSNMSPEDSSIYLCSAQTGLDTEAFFGQGTRLTVV.

This chain uses TRBV29-1 with TRBJ2-7, with D perhaps TRBD2 (5 bases). This CDR3 spans 9 amino acids. CDR1 and CDR2 from the germline V gene are SQVTM and ANQGSEA. The ends were cut back, 7 bases at V and 7 bases at J, with 8 bases in the middle. CDR3 loop: CSAPGEQYF. DNA for the CDR3: TGCAGCGCACCGGGGGAGCAGTACTTC.

This chain joins TRBV5-6 and TRBJ2-5; D possibly corresponds to TRBD2 (5 bases). With 2 bases removed from V and 4 bases from J, the gap between germline ends came to 15 bases. The length of the CDR3 is 15 residues. Germline-derived CDR1 and CDR2 are SGHDT and YYEEEE. CDR3 region: CASSFSREGLETQYF. In DNA form, the CDR3 reads TGTGCCAGCAGCTTTTCCCGGGAAGGGTTAGAGACCCAGTACTTC.

This clone appeared a few times. The genes are TRBV7-6 and TRBJ2-7; TRBD2 matches at 7 bases. V was clipped by 1 base and J by 0 bases; unmatched bases: 9. Germline loops: CDR1 SGHVS, CDR2 FNYEAQ. The length of the CDR3 is 17 residues. The CDR3 sequence is CASSLEGGRQSSYEQYF. The DNA of the CDR3 is TGTGCCAGCAGCTTAGAGGGAGGGAGGCAGAGCTCCTACGAGCAGTACTTC.